This T cell receptor beta chain appears in the sequencing data of a study of identical twins. This clonotype was counted ten times or more. Its specificity is not known. The germline gives CDR1 DFQATT, CDR2 SNEGSKA (reference sequence). The CDR3 has 11 amino acids. With 0 bases removed from V and 8 bases from J, the gap between germline ends came to 5 bases. TCRdb re-called the 5' RACE reads with MiXCR, one entry per CDR3 protein. Of 150,000 or so distinct CDR3 sequences listed, roughly 3.5% are singletons. Study-wide findings and caveats: Invariant MAIT and iNKT cells may have partly biased zero-insertion analyses. Excess twin sharing in beta out-of-frame sequences was weaker. Twin pairs' shared out-of-frame alpha sequences were enriched in low generation probability. Models predicted too little out-of-frame TCR alpha sharing in monozygotic twins.

The rearrangement joins TRBV20-1 to TRBJ2-4, with D unclear. The sample comprised memory T cells sorted from blood. The receptor's source is a man aged 18 to 35 in good health. This CDR3 is CSAREAHIQYF. The CDR3 DNA sequence: TGCAGTGCTAGAGAAGCGCACATTCAGTACTTC.